The rows below give T cell receptor beta chains drawn from one sample of a study of blood T cell repertoires in COVID-19. Only in-frame clones appear in the TCRdb table, and some are missing; sequencing was by immunoSEQ multiplex PCR. Of 97,000 or so clones in the sample, roughly 87% are singletons; the top ten hold around a sixth. Sequencing was carried out using peripheral blood. The origin of the receptors is an older man with acute or convalescent COVID-19. The CDR3 runs from the conserved cysteine through the conserved F or W. The order of the fields is V gene, J gene, D gene, clone size, CDR3 DNA, CDR3 protein. The D gene is left open where the match is weak. Rows give clone size only sometimes, using once, few, many, or a class for an expanded clone.

V gene: TRBV7-6; J gene: TRBJ1-3; D gene: NA; clone size: NA; CDR3 DNA: TGTGCCAGCAGCTTAGGTCCCGGGGGAAACACCATATATTTT; CDR3 protein: CASSLGPGGNTIYF
V gene: TRBV2; J gene: TRBJ2-3; D gene: TRBD2; clone size: NA; CDR3 DNA: TGTGCCATCCGACCCCTAGCGGGAGGCCGAGCTAGCACAGATACGCAGTATTTT; CDR3 protein: CAIRPLAGGRASTDTQYF
V gene: TRBV27; J gene: TRBJ2-7; D gene: NA; clone size: few; CDR3 DNA: TGTGCCACCGCGGCGGGACCCCCCTACGAGCAGTACTTC; CDR3 protein: CATAAGPPYEQYF
V gene: TRBV5-1; J gene: TRBJ2-7; D gene: TRBD1; clone size: NA; CDR3 DNA: TGCGCCAGCAGCTTGGCGGGACAGACCTACGAGCAGTACTTC; CDR3 protein: CASSLAGQTYEQYF
V gene: TRBV7-2; J gene: TRBJ1-5; D gene: NA; clone size: NA; CDR3 DNA: TGTGCCAGCAGCTTAGTTCCAGCGCCAGTAGTTAATCAGCCCCAGCATTTT; CDR3 protein: CASSLVPAPVVNQPQHF
V gene: TRBV4-1; J gene: TRBJ1-2; D gene: NA; clone size: NA; CDR3 DNA: TGCGCCAGCAGCGAAGGAGAAGGACAGCTCTATGGCTACACCTTC; CDR3 protein: CASSEGEGQLYGYTF
V gene: TRBV18; J gene: TRBJ1-1; D gene: NA; clone size: NA; CDR3 DNA: TGTGCCAGCTCACCACGACAGGCAAACACTGAAGCTTTCTTT; CDR3 protein: CASSPRQANTEAFF
V gene: TRBV19; J gene: TRBJ2-7; D gene: NA; clone size: NA; CDR3 DNA: TGTGCCAGTAGTATATTTACCCCGGACATGCCGGTGGAGCAGTACTTC; CDR3 protein: CASSIFTPDMPVEQYF
V gene: TRBV7-6; J gene: TRBJ2-5; D gene: NA; clone size: NA; CDR3 DNA: TGTGCCAGCAGCTTCCCAGGAGGGAGTGGGGAGACCCAGTACTTC; CDR3 protein: CASSFPGGSGETQYF
V gene: TRBV12-3/TRBV12-4; J gene: TRBJ1-1; D gene: NA; clone size: NA; CDR3 DNA: TGTGCCAGCAGCAGGAACACTGAAGCTTTCTTT; CDR3 protein: CASSRNTEAFF
V gene: TRBV10-1; J gene: TRBJ2-1; D gene: NA; clone size: NA; CDR3 DNA: TGCGCCAGCAGTGAATTGTTTGGACAGAGTGGGCAGTTCTTC; CDR3 protein: CASSELFGQSGQFF
V gene: TRBV28; J gene: TRBJ1-2; D gene: NA; clone size: NA; CDR3 DNA: TGTGCCAGCAGGGGCCCGGCCTATGGCTACACCTTC; CDR3 protein: CASRGPAYGYTF
V gene: TRBV13; J gene: TRBJ2-4; D gene: TRBD2; clone size: NA; CDR3 DNA: TGTGCCAGCAGCCCCGGGACTAGCGGGACGCAATTGAACATTCAGTACTTC; CDR3 protein: CASSPGTSGTQLNIQYF
V gene: TRBV6-5; J gene: TRBJ1-5; D gene: NA; clone size: NA; CDR3 DNA: TGTGCCAGCAGACAGGGCGGTCAGCCCCAGCATTTT; CDR3 protein: CASRQGGQPQHF
V gene: TRBV9; J gene: TRBJ2-2; D gene: NA; clone size: few; CDR3 DNA: TGTGCCAGCAGCGTTCTTAAAGACAAGTGGAACACCGGGGAGCTGTTTTTT; CDR3 protein: CASSVLKDKWNTGELFF
V gene: TRBV10-3; J gene: TRBJ1-1; D gene: TRBD1; clone size: NA; CDR3 DNA: TGTGCCATCAGCGGACAGGGGGGGAACACTGAAGCTTTCTTT; CDR3 protein: CAISGQGGNTEAFF
V gene: TRBV3-1/TRBV3-2; J gene: TRBJ2-1; D gene: TRBD2; clone size: NA; CDR3 DNA: TGTGCCAGCAGCCAAGCTCTAGCGGGGAAGGACAATGAGCAGTTCTTC; CDR3 protein: CASSQALAGKDNEQFF
V gene: TRBV10-1; J gene: TRBJ1-2; D gene: TRBD1; clone size: NA; CDR3 DNA: TGCGCCAGCAGTTTCGACAGGGCGAGCGGCTACACCTTC; CDR3 protein: CASSFDRASGYTF